This T cell receptor beta chain appears in the sequencing data of a study of blood T cell repertoires in COVID-19. Germline assignment: CDR1 LGHDT and CDR2 YNNKEL (reference sequence). This CDR3 has 13 amino acids. V lost 6 bases to trimming and J lost 7 bases, with 15 bases between them. Sequencing used immunoSEQ multiplex PCR; TCRdb keeps in-frame clones, though not all of them. The sample has a few hundred thousand clones, about four fifths seen once. The sequencing sample was made of PBMCs or T cells enriched from blood (not recorded which). The receptor comes from a man over 45 who had recovered from COVID-19. The rearrangement uses TRBV3-1 (or the pseudogene TRBV3-2) and TRBJ1-2; no clear D gene. CDR3 in amino acids: CASSATGKGGYTF. Written as DNA, the CDR3 is TGTGCCAGCAGTGCCACGGGGAAGGGTGGCTACACCTTC.